Listed here are 2 T cell receptor beta chains from one sample, sequenced in a study of blood T cell repertoires in COVID-19. TCRdb's table, derived via immunoSEQ multiplex PCR, lists solely in-frame clones and lacks some. The sample has 40,000 to 55,000 clones, 89% seen once; the top ten hold over 2%. Sequences were obtained from peripheral blood. The receptors were gathered from a human donor in a cohort sampled during active COVID-19.

This chain connects TRBV7-2 to TRBJ2-7; unclear D gene. V dropped 1 base and J dropped 1 base, with 8 bases sitting between them. The germline V gene encodes CDR1 SGHTA and CDR2 FQGNSA. This CDR3 has 14 residues. The CDR3 spells CASSLVGRSYEQYF. CDR3 coding DNA: TGTGCCAGCAGCTTAGTGGGCAGATCCTACGAGCAGTACTTC.

The rearrangement joins TRBV11-2 to TRBJ1-1; TRBD1 is a possible D gene (6 bases). Trimming shortened V by 7 bases and J by 6 bases, and 21 bases separated the two germline ends. The length of the CDR3 is 15 residues. Germline V gives CDR1 SGHAT, CDR2 FQNNGV. CDR3 DNA: TGTGCCAGCAACGCCCCACAGGGTTCTTTCTCTGAAGCTTTCTTT. This translates into CASNAPQGSFSEAFF.